This T cell receptor beta chain appears in the sequencing data of a study of response to subunit inactivated influenza vaccine. At least ten counts were recorded for this clonotype. TCRdb reprocessed the RT-PCR reads with MiXCR, giving one entry per CDR3 protein. The table records 600,000 to 700,000 distinct CDR3 sequences, approximately 15% of them present only once. Sequencing was performed on PBMCs from blood, taken 14 days before vaccination. The TCR was taken from a man aged 45-65 years who received an inactivated influenza vaccine.

CDR3 DNA sequence: TGTGCCAGCAGTTTATCGACAGGAGAAGGCTACACCTTC. Protein sequence: CASSLSTGEGYTF. The chain links TRBV27 to TRBJ1-2; the D gene is possibly TRBD1 (6 bases). The V end lost 0 bases, the J end lost 8 bases, and 10 bases lay between the germline ends. The CDR3 sequence is 13 residues long. Germline lookup yields CDR1 MNHEY and CDR2 SMNVEV (reference sequence).